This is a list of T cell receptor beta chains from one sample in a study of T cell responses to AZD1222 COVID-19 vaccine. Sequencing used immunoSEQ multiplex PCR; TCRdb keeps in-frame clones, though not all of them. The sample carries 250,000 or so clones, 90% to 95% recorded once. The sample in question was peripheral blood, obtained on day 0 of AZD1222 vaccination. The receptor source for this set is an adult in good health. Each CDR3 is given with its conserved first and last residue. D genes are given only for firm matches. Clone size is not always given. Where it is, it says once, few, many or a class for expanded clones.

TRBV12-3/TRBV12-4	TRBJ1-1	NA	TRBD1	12	CASRGTGSEAFF	TGTGCCAGCAGGGGGACAGGGTCTGAAGCTTTCTTT
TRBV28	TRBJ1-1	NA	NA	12	CAGKTGNTEAFF	TGTGCCGGAAAGACAGGGAACACTGAAGCTTTCTTT
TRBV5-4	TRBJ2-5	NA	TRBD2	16	CASRARTGLALETQYF	TGTGCCAGCAGAGCGCGGACGGGACTAGCGCTTGAGACCCAGTACTTC
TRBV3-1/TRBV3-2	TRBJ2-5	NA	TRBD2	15	CASTHSGGAGETQYF	TGTGCCAGCACCCATAGCGGGGGGGCCGGAGAGACCCAGTACTTC
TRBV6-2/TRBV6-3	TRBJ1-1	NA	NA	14	CASSYSVGRTEAFF	TGTGCCAGCAGTTACTCGGTCGGAAGGACTGAAGCTTTCTTT
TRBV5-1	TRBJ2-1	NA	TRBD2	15	CASSLGTSSYNEQFF	TGCGCCAGCAGCTTGGGGACTAGCTCCTACAATGAGCAGTTCTTC
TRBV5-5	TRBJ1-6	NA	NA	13	CASAGQADSPLHF	TGTGCCAGCGCTGGGCAGGCGGATTCACCCCTCCACTTT
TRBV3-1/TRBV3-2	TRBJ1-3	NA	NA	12	CASSQLGNTIYF	TGTGCCAGCAGCCAACTTGGAAACACCATATATTTT
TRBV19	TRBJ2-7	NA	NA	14	CASSIQGGSYEQYF	TGTGCCAGTAGTATACAGGGGGGGAGCTACGAGCAGTACTTC
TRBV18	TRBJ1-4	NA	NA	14	CASSPPLDNEKLFF	TGTGCCAGCTCACCCCCTCTGGATAATGAAAAACTGTTTTTT
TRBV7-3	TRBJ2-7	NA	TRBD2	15	CASSLNPGLAYEQYF	TGTGCCAGCAGCTTAAACCCCGGACTAGCTTACGAGCAGTACTTC
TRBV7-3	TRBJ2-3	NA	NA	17	CASSLLGGPGLTDTQYF	TGTGCCAGCAGCTTACTCGGGGGCCCAGGATTGACAGATACGCAGTATTTT
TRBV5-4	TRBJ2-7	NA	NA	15	CASSLRRGGVYEQYF	TGTGCCAGCAGCTTAAGGAGAGGGGGGGTCTACGAGCAGTACTTC
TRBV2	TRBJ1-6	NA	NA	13	CASSGSGNSPLHF	TGTGCCAGCAGTGGGTCGGGGAATTCACCCCTCCACTTT
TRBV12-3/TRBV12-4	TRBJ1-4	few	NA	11	CASTLGTELFF	TGTGCCAGCACCCTGGGAACGGAACTGTTTTTT
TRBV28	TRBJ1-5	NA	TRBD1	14	CASFDRGAYQPQHF	TGTGCCAGCTTCGACAGGGGGGCGTACCAGCCCCAGCATTTT
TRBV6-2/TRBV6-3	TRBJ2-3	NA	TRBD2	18	CASSYHSSTSGATDTQYF	TGTGCCAGCAGTTACCACTCCTCCACTAGCGGGGCCACAGATACGCAGTATTTT
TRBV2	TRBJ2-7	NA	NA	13	CASMEGARYEQYF	TGTGCCAGCATGGAGGGGGCGCGATACGAGCAGTACTTC
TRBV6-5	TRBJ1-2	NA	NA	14	CASNPGGATNGYTF	TGTGCCAGCAACCCTGGGGGCGCAACCAATGGCTACACCTTC
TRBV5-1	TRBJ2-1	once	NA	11	CASPPEIEQFF	TGCGCCAGCCCTCCGGAGATCGAGCAGTTCTTC
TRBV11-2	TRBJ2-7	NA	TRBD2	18	CASSSHPGLAVYLYEQYF	TGTGCCAGCAGCTCGCACCCAGGACTAGCCGTTTACTTATACGAGCAGTACTTC
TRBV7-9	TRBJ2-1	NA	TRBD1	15	CASPNRDRGPNEQFF	TGTGCCAGCCCCAACCGGGACAGGGGGCCCAATGAGCAGTTCTTC
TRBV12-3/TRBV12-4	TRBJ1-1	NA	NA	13	CASTRATSTEAFF	TGTGCCAGCACCCGGGCCACGAGCACTGAAGCTTTCTTT
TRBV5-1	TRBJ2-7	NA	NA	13	CASSLGLGYEQYF	TGCGCCAGCAGCCTTGGTTTAGGGTACGAGCAGTACTTC
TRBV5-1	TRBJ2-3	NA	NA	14	CASSNDRTTDTQYF	TGCGCCAGCAGCAACGACAGAACCACAGATACGCAGTATTTT
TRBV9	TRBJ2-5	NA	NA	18	CASSVDPAGARRQETQYF	TGTGCCAGCAGCGTAGATCCAGCGGGCGCCAGGAGACAAGAGACCCAGTACTTC
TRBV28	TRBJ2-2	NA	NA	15	CASSLEAGNTGELFF	TGTGCCAGCAGTCTCGAGGCGGGGAACACCGGGGAGCTGTTTTTT
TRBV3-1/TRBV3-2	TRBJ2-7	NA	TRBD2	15	CASSPTSGGLHEQYF	TGTGCCAGCAGCCCAACTAGCGGGGGGCTTCACGAGCAGTACTTC
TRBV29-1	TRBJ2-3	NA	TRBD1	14	CSVERDRSTSTQYF	TGCAGCGTTGAAAGGGACAGGTCAACGAGTACGCAGTATTTT
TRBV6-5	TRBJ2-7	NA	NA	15	CASSRGTPSSYEQYF	TGTGCCAGCAGTCGAGGGACTCCTAGCTCCTACGAGCAGTACTTC
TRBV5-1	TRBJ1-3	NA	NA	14	CASSPQDSGNTIYF	TGCGCCAGCAGCCCCCAGGACTCTGGAAACACCATATATTTT
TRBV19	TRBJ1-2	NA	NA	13	CASSNGAGYGYTF	TGTGCCAGTAGTAACGGGGCGGGCTATGGCTACACCTTC
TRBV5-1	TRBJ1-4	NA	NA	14	CASSFDGLNEKLFF	TGCGCCAGCAGCTTCGACGGATTAAATGAAAAACTGTTTTTT
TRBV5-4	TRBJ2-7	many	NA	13	CASSPRLGGEQYF	TGTGCCAGCAGCCCCCGCCTTGGAGGGGAGCAGTACTTC
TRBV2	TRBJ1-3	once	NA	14	CASSGENSGNTIYF	TGTGCCTCAAGTGGGGAAAACTCTGGAAACACCATATATTTT
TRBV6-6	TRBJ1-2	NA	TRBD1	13	CASSSGQGGGYTF	TGTGCCAGCAGTTCCGGACAGGGGGGTGGCTACACCTTC
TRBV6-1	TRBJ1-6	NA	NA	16	CASSETGTRGYSPLHF	TGTGCCAGCAGTGAAACGGGGACACGGGGATATTCACCCCTCCACTTT
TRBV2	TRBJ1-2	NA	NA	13	CASSLDSNYGYTF	TGTGCCAGCAGTTTGGACAGCAACTATGGCTACACCTTC